The rows below give T cell receptor beta chains drawn from one sample of a study of T cell responses to AZD1222 COVID-19 vaccine. Sequencing was performed with immunoSEQ multiplex PCR; in TCRdb, only in-frame clones are kept and a portion is missing. In the table there are approximately 150,000 clones, over 90% of which are singletons. The sample consisted of peripheral blood, taken on day 0 of AZD1222 vaccination. The receptors here all came from an adult in good health. Both conserved end residues are part of each CDR3. The D gene is left open where the match is weak. Size is stated for part of the rows, as once, few or many counts, or as a class when the clone is expanded.

J gene: TRBJ1-1
D gene: NA
clone size: NA
V gene: TRBV19
CDR3 protein: CASSIGPEGSTEAFF
CDR3 DNA: TGTGCCAGTAGTATAGGTCCGGAGGGGAGCACTGAAGCTTTCTTT

J gene: TRBJ2-2
D gene: NA
clone size: once
V gene: TRBV7-3
CDR3 protein: CASSLTPTGELFF
CDR3 DNA: TGTGCCAGCAGCTTAACCCCCACCGGGGAGCTGTTTTTT

J gene: TRBJ2-1
D gene: TRBD2
clone size: NA
V gene: TRBV9
CDR3 protein: CASSVTSGSPVYNEQFF
CDR3 DNA: TGTGCCAGCAGCGTAACTAGCGGGAGTCCGGTATACAATGAGCAGTTCTTC

J gene: TRBJ1-1
D gene: NA
clone size: NA
V gene: TRBV5-4
CDR3 protein: CASRGTNTEAFF
CDR3 DNA: TGTGCCAGCAGGGGGACTAACACTGAAGCTTTCTTT

J gene: TRBJ1-2
D gene: TRBD1
clone size: NA
V gene: TRBV4-2
CDR3 protein: CASSHSSPGQITNYGYTF
CDR3 DNA: TGTGCCAGCAGCCACTCCTCTCCGGGACAGATTACTAACTATGGCTACACCTTC

J gene: TRBJ1-1
D gene: TRBD1
clone size: NA
V gene: TRBV24-1
CDR3 protein: CATSETGVTEAFF
CDR3 DNA: TGTGCCACCAGTGAAACAGGGGTGACTGAAGCTTTCTTT

J gene: TRBJ1-3
D gene: TRBD1
clone size: NA
V gene: TRBV6-5
CDR3 protein: CASSDRGPSGNTIYF
CDR3 DNA: TGTGCCAGCAGCGACAGGGGACCCTCTGGAAACACCATATATTTT

J gene: TRBJ2-1
D gene: TRBD2
clone size: NA
V gene: TRBV28
CDR3 protein: CASKRAAGDYNEQFF
CDR3 DNA: TGTGCCAGCAAAAGGGCAGCGGGAGATTACAATGAGCAGTTCTTC

J gene: TRBJ1-4
D gene: NA
clone size: NA
V gene: TRBV4-3
CDR3 protein: CASSQDRSARIEKLFF
CDR3 DNA: TGCGCCAGCAGCCAAGACAGGTCAGCTCGGATTGAAAAACTGTTTTTT

J gene: TRBJ2-7
D gene: TRBD1
clone size: NA
V gene: TRBV28
CDR3 protein: CASSLGQDSYEQYF
CDR3 DNA: TGTGCCAGCAGTTTAGGACAGGACTCCTACGAGCAGTACTTC

J gene: TRBJ1-2
D gene: TRBD1
clone size: once
V gene: TRBV9
CDR3 protein: CASALDRGDYGYTF
CDR3 DNA: TGTGCCAGCGCATTGGACAGGGGTGACTATGGCTACACCTTC

J gene: TRBJ2-7
D gene: TRBD1
clone size: once
V gene: TRBV19
CDR3 protein: CASSISLDRSSYEQYF
CDR3 DNA: TGTGCCAGTAGTATCTCTCTGGACAGGAGCTCCTACGAGCAGTACTTC

J gene: TRBJ2-7
D gene: NA
clone size: NA
V gene: TRBV3-1/TRBV3-2
CDR3 protein: CASHSGSTRYEQYF
CDR3 DNA: TGTGCCAGCCACAGCGGGTCCACACGCTACGAGCAGTACTTC

J gene: TRBJ2-3
D gene: TRBD2
clone size: NA
V gene: TRBV7-3
CDR3 protein: CASSLNGGSTDTQYF
CDR3 DNA: TGTGCCAGCAGCTTAAACGGGGGGAGCACAGATACGCAGTATTTT

J gene: TRBJ1-1
D gene: TRBD1
clone size: NA
V gene: TRBV28
CDR3 protein: CASSSGGIEAFF
CDR3 DNA: TGTGCCAGCAGTTCAGGGGGAATTGAAGCTTTCTTT

J gene: TRBJ1-1
D gene: NA
clone size: NA
V gene: TRBV7-9
CDR3 protein: CASSRVGTEAFF
CDR3 DNA: TGTGCCAGCAGCCGTGTGGGGACTGAAGCTTTCTTT

J gene: TRBJ1-2
D gene: NA
clone size: NA
V gene: TRBV28
CDR3 protein: CASRHNGGAFGYTF
CDR3 DNA: TGTGCCAGCAGACATAACGGGGGGGCGTTTGGCTACACCTTC

J gene: TRBJ2-1
D gene: NA
clone size: NA
V gene: TRBV19
CDR3 protein: CASSIKGSLYNEQFF
CDR3 DNA: TGTGCCAGTAGTATCAAGGGTAGCCTTTACAATGAGCAGTTCTTC

J gene: TRBJ1-2
D gene: NA
clone size: NA
V gene: TRBV21-1
CDR3 protein: CASSKAVFRDRHWGYTF
CDR3 DNA: TGTGCCAGCAGCAAAGCAGTCTTCCGGGACAGGCATTGGGGCTACACCTTC

J gene: TRBJ2-3
D gene: NA
clone size: NA
V gene: TRBV4-2
CDR3 protein: CASSQGGSQLSDTQYF
CDR3 DNA: TGTGCCAGCAGCCAAGGAGGGAGTCAGTTATCAGATACGCAGTATTTT

J gene: TRBJ1-5
D gene: NA
clone size: NA
V gene: TRBV27
CDR3 protein: CASPDFTDQPQHF
CDR3 DNA: TGTGCCAGCCCGGACTTTACTGATCAGCCCCAGCATTTT

J gene: TRBJ2-7
D gene: TRBD1
clone size: once
V gene: TRBV11-1
CDR3 protein: CASSLDRGIHEQYF
CDR3 DNA: TGTGCCAGCAGCCTGGACAGGGGGATCCACGAGCAGTACTTC

J gene: TRBJ1-5
D gene: TRBD1
clone size: NA
V gene: TRBV18
CDR3 protein: CASSPDRDQPQHF
CDR3 DNA: TGTGCCAGCTCACCAGACAGGGACCAGCCCCAGCATTTT

J gene: TRBJ2-7
D gene: NA
clone size: once
V gene: TRBV30
CDR3 protein: CAWSVQYEQYF
CDR3 DNA: TGTGCCTGGAGTGTCCAGTACGAGCAGTACTTC

J gene: TRBJ2-3
D gene: NA
clone size: NA
V gene: TRBV14
CDR3 protein: CASSQELGFTPYTDTQYF
CDR3 DNA: TGTGCCAGCAGCCAAGAGTTAGGATTTACACCCTACACAGATACGCAGTATTTT

J gene: TRBJ1-2
D gene: NA
clone size: once
V gene: TRBV4-1
CDR3 protein: CASSQDPRENYGYTF
CDR3 DNA: TGCGCCAGCAGCCAAGATCCTCGAGAGAACTATGGCTACACCTTC

J gene: TRBJ2-3
D gene: NA
clone size: NA
V gene: TRBV20-1
CDR3 protein: CSASWGGTDTQYF
CDR3 DNA: TGCAGTGCTAGTTGGGGCGGCACAGATACGCAGTATTTT

J gene: TRBJ1-4
D gene: NA
clone size: NA
V gene: TRBV5-1
CDR3 protein: CASSGGRIGEKLFF
CDR3 DNA: TGCGCCAGCAGCGGCGGGAGGATAGGGGAAAAACTGTTTTTT

J gene: TRBJ1-6
D gene: TRBD1
clone size: few
V gene: TRBV18
CDR3 protein: CASSPTGDNSPLHF
CDR3 DNA: TGTGCCAGCTCACCAACAGGGGATAATTCACCCCTCCACTTT

J gene: TRBJ2-7
D gene: NA
clone size: NA
V gene: TRBV11-1
CDR3 protein: CASSSGALDLEQYF
CDR3 DNA: TGTGCCAGCAGCTCCGGGGCCCTGGATTTGGAGCAGTACTTC

J gene: TRBJ1-1
D gene: NA
clone size: once
V gene: TRBV5-6
CDR3 protein: CASSLVTETYTEAFF
CDR3 DNA: TGTGCCAGCAGCTTGGTTACAGAGACCTACACTGAAGCTTTCTTT

J gene: TRBJ1-1
D gene: NA
clone size: NA
V gene: TRBV6-5
CDR3 protein: CASSYRGYLAEAFF
CDR3 DNA: TGTGCCAGCAGTTACCGGGGATACTTGGCTGAAGCTTTCTTT

J gene: TRBJ2-1
D gene: NA
clone size: NA
V gene: TRBV2
CDR3 protein: CASSVRDIDNEQFF
CDR3 DNA: TGTGCCAGCAGCGTCCGGGACATCGACAATGAGCAGTTCTTC

J gene: TRBJ2-1
D gene: TRBD2
clone size: NA
V gene: TRBV6-6
CDR3 protein: CASRPLAGSYNEQFF
CDR3 DNA: TGTGCCAGCAGACCACTAGCGGGGTCGTACAATGAGCAGTTCTTC

J gene: TRBJ2-6
D gene: TRBD1
clone size: NA
V gene: TRBV18
CDR3 protein: CASSTGTGGDSGANVLTF
CDR3 DNA: TGTGCCAGCTCAACTGGGACAGGGGGGGACTCTGGGGCCAACGTCCTGACTTTC

J gene: TRBJ1-6
D gene: NA
clone size: few
V gene: TRBV2
CDR3 protein: CASSVNRNSPLHF
CDR3 DNA: TGTGCCAGCAGTGTGAATCGGAATTCACCCCTCCACTTT

J gene: TRBJ2-2
D gene: TRBD1
clone size: NA
V gene: TRBV5-6
CDR3 protein: CASSPGQPNTGELFF
CDR3 DNA: TGTGCCAGCAGCCCGGGACAGCCTAACACCGGGGAGCTGTTTTTT

J gene: TRBJ2-1
D gene: TRBD2
clone size: NA
V gene: TRBV7-2
CDR3 protein: CASSTLAGRYNEQFF
CDR3 DNA: TGTGCCAGCAGCACCCTAGCGGGGAGGTACAATGAGCAGTTCTTC

J gene: TRBJ2-7
D gene: NA
clone size: NA
V gene: TRBV5-4
CDR3 protein: CASSSDSLTPGPPYEQYF
CDR3 DNA: TGTGCCAGCAGTTCCGACAGTCTCACTCCGGGACCCCCCTACGAGCAGTACTTC

J gene: TRBJ2-2
D gene: NA
clone size: NA
V gene: TRBV6-5
CDR3 protein: CASSYSIVGGIGELFF
CDR3 DNA: TGTGCCAGCAGTTACTCGATAGTAGGGGGGATCGGGGAGCTGTTTTTT

J gene: TRBJ1-6
D gene: TRBD1
clone size: NA
V gene: TRBV2
CDR3 protein: CASDRDNSPLHF
CDR3 DNA: TGTGCCAGCGACAGGGACAATTCACCCCTCCACTTT

J gene: TRBJ2-7
D gene: NA
clone size: NA
V gene: TRBV7-9
CDR3 protein: CASSLATTLPYEQYF
CDR3 DNA: TGTGCCAGCAGCTTAGCGACGACATTGCCCTACGAGCAGTACTTC

J gene: TRBJ2-7
D gene: NA
clone size: NA
V gene: TRBV11-2
CDR3 protein: CASSLGLGGDYYEQYF
CDR3 DNA: TGTGCCAGCAGCTTAGGGTTAGGGGGGGACTACTACGAGCAGTACTTC

J gene: TRBJ2-2
D gene: NA
clone size: NA
V gene: TRBV6-5
CDR3 protein: CASSYSRTRGELFF
CDR3 DNA: TGTGCCAGCAGTTACTCGAGGACCCGCGGGGAGCTGTTTTTT

J gene: TRBJ2-7
D gene: NA
clone size: NA
V gene: TRBV11-1
CDR3 protein: CASSQPTGYEQYF
CDR3 DNA: TGTGCCAGCAGCCAACCTACAGGCTACGAGCAGTACTTC

J gene: TRBJ1-5
D gene: TRBD1
clone size: NA
V gene: TRBV7-2
CDR3 protein: CASSPRDRGMSQPQHF
CDR3 DNA: TGTGCCAGCAGCCCGAGGGACAGGGGAATGAGTCAGCCCCAGCATTTT

J gene: TRBJ2-7
D gene: NA
clone size: NA
V gene: TRBV19
CDR3 protein: CASSIDISGSLGYEQYF
CDR3 DNA: TGTGCCAGTAGTATAGATATCAGCGGGTCCTTGGGCTACGAGCAGTACTTC

J gene: TRBJ2-5
D gene: TRBD2
clone size: NA
V gene: TRBV15
CDR3 protein: CATSRDMGTSQETQYF
CDR3 DNA: TGTGCCACCAGCAGAGATATGGGGACTAGTCAAGAGACCCAGTACTTC

J gene: TRBJ1-6
D gene: NA
clone size: NA
V gene: TRBV18
CDR3 protein: CASSPGRQHNSPLHF
CDR3 DNA: TGTGCCAGCTCACCAGGGAGACAGCACAATTCACCCCTCCACTTT

J gene: TRBJ2-1
D gene: NA
clone size: few
V gene: TRBV6-2/TRBV6-3
CDR3 protein: CASSYFGTPNNEQFF
CDR3 DNA: TGTGCCAGCAGTTACTTCGGGACGCCCAACAATGAGCAGTTCTTC

J gene: TRBJ2-2
D gene: TRBD2
clone size: NA
V gene: TRBV7-6
CDR3 protein: CASSLGPSGNTGELFF
CDR3 DNA: TGTGCCAGCAGCTTAGGGCCTAGCGGAAACACCGGGGAGCTGTTTTTT

J gene: TRBJ2-3
D gene: NA
clone size: NA
V gene: TRBV7-3
CDR3 protein: CASSLTPGKAADTQYF
CDR3 DNA: TGTGCCAGCAGCTTAACGCCGGGGAAAGCGGCAGATACGCAGTATTTT

J gene: TRBJ2-5
D gene: TRBD1
clone size: NA
V gene: TRBV6-5
CDR3 protein: CASSYPPGGKETQYF
CDR3 DNA: TGTGCCAGCAGTTACCCGCCAGGGGGCAAGGAGACCCAGTACTTC

J gene: TRBJ1-6
D gene: TRBD1
clone size: NA
V gene: TRBV28
CDR3 protein: CASSIQGSSYNSPLHF
CDR3 DNA: TGTGCCAGCAGTATACAGGGGAGCTCCTATAATTCACCCCTCCACTTT

J gene: TRBJ1-5
D gene: NA
clone size: NA
V gene: TRBV19
CDR3 protein: CASSVRTRGSNQPQHF
CDR3 DNA: TGTGCCAGTAGTGTCCGGACAAGGGGAAGCAATCAGCCCCAGCATTTT

J gene: TRBJ2-5
D gene: TRBD1
clone size: NA
V gene: TRBV6-5
CDR3 protein: CASRPGTGQETQYF
CDR3 DNA: TGTGCCAGCAGACCTGGGACAGGCCAAGAGACCCAGTACTTC

J gene: TRBJ2-1
D gene: TRBD2
clone size: once
V gene: TRBV5-6
CDR3 protein: CASSYGLAGGEQFF
CDR3 DNA: TGTGCCAGCAGCTACGGACTAGCGGGAGGAGAGCAGTTCTTC